This TCR beta chain stems from a study of patients and donors after allogeneic stem cell transplantation. From the RT-PCR reads, TCRdb called clonotypes with MiXCR, one entry per CDR3 protein. The table includes about 110,000 distinct CDR3 sequences, approximately 40% detected once. The CDR3 is 14 residues long. V shed 0 bases and J shed 8 bases, with 11 bases lying between them. From germline, CDR1 is SGHTA and CDR2 FQGNSA. The chain employs TRBV7-2 and TRBJ2-1; D is perhaps TRBD2 (5 bases). The material sequenced was blood, either unsorted or a sorted T cell fraction (not recorded which). The clonotype was recovered from a human donor who was either an allogeneic HSCT recipient or a stem cell or donor lymphocyte infusion donor (not recorded which). It is not recorded whose cells these are; they may come from a transplant donor. Here the CDR3 reads CASSLARGLDEQFF. The DNA for the CDR3 is TGTGCCAGCAGCTTAGCGCGCGGGTTGGATGAGCAGTTCTTC.